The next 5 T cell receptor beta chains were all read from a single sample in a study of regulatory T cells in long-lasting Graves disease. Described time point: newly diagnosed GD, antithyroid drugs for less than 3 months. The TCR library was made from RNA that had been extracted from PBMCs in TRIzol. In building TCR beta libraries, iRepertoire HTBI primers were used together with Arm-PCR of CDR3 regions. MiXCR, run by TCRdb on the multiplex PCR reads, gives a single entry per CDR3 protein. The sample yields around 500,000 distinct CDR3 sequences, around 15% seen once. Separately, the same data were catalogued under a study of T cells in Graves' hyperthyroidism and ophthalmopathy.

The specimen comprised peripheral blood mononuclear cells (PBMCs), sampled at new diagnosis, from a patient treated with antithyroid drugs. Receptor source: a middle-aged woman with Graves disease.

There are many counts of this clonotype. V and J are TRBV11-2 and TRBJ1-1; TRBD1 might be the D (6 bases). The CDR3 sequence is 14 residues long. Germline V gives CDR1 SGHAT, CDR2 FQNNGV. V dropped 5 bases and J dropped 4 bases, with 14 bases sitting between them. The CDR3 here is CASSILQGGTEAFF. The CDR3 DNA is TGTGCCAGCAGCATATTACAGGGAGGCACTGAAGCTTTCTTT.

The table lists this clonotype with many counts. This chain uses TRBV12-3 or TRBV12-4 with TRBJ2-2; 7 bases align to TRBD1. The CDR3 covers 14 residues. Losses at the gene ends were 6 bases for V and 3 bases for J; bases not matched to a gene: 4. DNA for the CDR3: TGTGCCAGCAGACGGACAGGACACACCGGGGAGCTGTTTTTT. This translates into CASRRTGHTGELFF.

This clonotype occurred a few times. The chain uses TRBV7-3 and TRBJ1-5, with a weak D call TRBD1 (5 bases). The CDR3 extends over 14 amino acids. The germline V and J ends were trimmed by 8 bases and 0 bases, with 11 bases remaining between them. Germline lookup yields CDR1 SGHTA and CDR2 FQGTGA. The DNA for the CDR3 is TGTGCCAGCGCGGGACCAAATAGCAATCAGCCCCAGCATTTT. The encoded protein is CASAGPNSNQPQHF.

CDR3 nucleotide sequence: TGTGCCCTACCCGGGAGGGACGAACACGGGGAGCTGTTTTTT. This encodes CALPGRDEHGELFF. V gene TRBV6-1 combines with J gene TRBJ2-2; TRBD2 agrees at 8 bases. V was clipped by 11 bases and J by 7 bases; unmatched bases: 12. CDR3 length: 14 residues. Germline assignment: CDR1 MNHNS and CDR2 SASEGT.

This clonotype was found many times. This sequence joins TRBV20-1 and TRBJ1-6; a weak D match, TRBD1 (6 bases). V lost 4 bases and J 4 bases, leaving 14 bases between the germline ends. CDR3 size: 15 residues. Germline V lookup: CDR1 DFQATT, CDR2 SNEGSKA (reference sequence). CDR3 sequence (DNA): TGCAGTGCTAATTCAGGGGATTGGTATAATTCACCCCTCCACTTT. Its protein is CSANSGDWYNSPLHF.